Sequencing of this T cell receptor (beta chain) was carried out in a study of T-cell memory formation after mild COVID-19. TCRdb re-called the 5' RACE reads with MiXCR, one entry per CDR3 protein. The sample has 300,000 to 350,000 distinct CDR3 sequences, around an eighth seen once. Looked up from germline, CDR1 is LNHNV and CDR2 is YYDKDF (reference sequence). Trimming cost V 5 bases and J 1 base, with 5 bases left between them. The CDR3 loop spans 12 amino acids. Sequencing was done on a sample of PBMCs or a T cell subset sorted from them (not recorded which). The J gene is TRBJ2-5, the V gene TRBV15; the D is unclear. This TCR was recovered from a man between 18 and 35 years old who had mild COVID-19 (a few samples of this study predate the infection). Cell type and time point are not known. The CDR3 reads CATSPRQETQYF. The CDR3, as DNA: TGTGCCACCAGCCCCCGCCAAGAGACCCAGTACTTC.